One and the same sample provided the 6 T cell receptor beta chains below, sequenced in a study of blood T cell repertoires in COVID-19. Some clones are missing from TCRdb's copy, which holds only in-frame ones; the method was immunoSEQ multiplex PCR. The table has about 170,000 clones, about four fifths seen once; the top ten hold around 3.6%. Sequenced sample: PBMCs or T cells enriched from blood (not recorded which). These receptors all stem from a woman aged 45 to 65 in a cohort exposed to, infected with or recovered from COVID-19 (not recorded which).

This clone was observed a handful of times. This sequence joins TRBV7-2 and TRBJ1-1; tentative D call: TRBD1 (6 bases). CDR1 and CDR2 from the germline V gene are SGHTA and FQGNSA. The CDR3 is 15 residues long. Trimming removed 1 base from V and 1 base from J, with 10 bases in between. CDR3 nucleotides: TGTGCCAGCAGCTTAGTTCAGGGGAGGAACACTGAAGCTTTCTTT. It is translated as CASSLVQGRNTEAFF.

V usage is TRBV7-6 and J usage is TRBJ2-5; 7 nucleotides line up with TRBD2. Per the germline V gene, CDR1 is SGHVS and CDR2 is FNYEAQ. The V gene end was trimmed by 3 bases and the J gene end by 1 base; junction bases not matched to a gene: 5. The CDR3 consists of 15 residues. In DNA form, the CDR3 reads TGTGCCAGCAGCTTGGTCCCGGGAGGCCAAGAGACCCAGTACTTC. Translated: CASSLVPGGQETQYF.

The chain is built from TRBV9 and TRBJ2-7; 12 nucleotides match TRBD1. The CDR3 is 15 residues long. The germline gives CDR1 SGDLS, CDR2 YYNGEE. V lost 4 bases to trimming and J lost 6 bases; unmatched junction nucleotides: 8. CDR3 sequence (DNA): TGTGCCAGCAGCCGGGGGACAGGGGGCGGATTCGAGCAGTACTTC. Its translation is CASSRGTGGGFEQYF.

This clone occurred many times. The chain is built from TRBV5-1 and TRBJ1-1; D possibly corresponds to TRBD1 (5 bases). V dropped 0 bases and J dropped 1 base, with 10 bases sitting between them. CDR3 length: 15 residues. The germline CDR1 and CDR2 sequences are SGHRS and YFSETQ. CDR3 residues: CASSLAGGGNTEAFF. The CDR3 region has the DNA TGCGCCAGCAGCTTGGCCGGGGGAGGGAACACTGAAGCTTTCTTT.

CDR3 nucleotide sequence: TGTGCCAGCAGCTCTCGGACAGGGGGAAATTCACCCCTCCACTTT. Its protein product is CASSSRTGGNSPLHF. The rearrangement uses TRBV6-5 and TRBJ1-6; 10 nucleotides agree with TRBD1. CDR1 is MNHEY and CDR2 is SVGAGI in the germline V gene. The CDR3 spans 15 residues. J lost 7 bases, V lost 6 bases, and 6 bases had no gene match.

V usage is TRBV7-6 and J usage is TRBJ2-1; 9 bases are a match to TRBD2. V shed 0 bases and J 6 bases; nucleotides not matched to a gene: 3. Germline CDR1 SGHVS, CDR2 FNYEAQ. This CDR3 has 15 amino acids. The CDR3 DNA is TGTGCCAGCAGCTTAGCCGGGACTAGCTCCAATGAGCAGTTCTTC. This codes for CASSLAGTSSNEQFF.